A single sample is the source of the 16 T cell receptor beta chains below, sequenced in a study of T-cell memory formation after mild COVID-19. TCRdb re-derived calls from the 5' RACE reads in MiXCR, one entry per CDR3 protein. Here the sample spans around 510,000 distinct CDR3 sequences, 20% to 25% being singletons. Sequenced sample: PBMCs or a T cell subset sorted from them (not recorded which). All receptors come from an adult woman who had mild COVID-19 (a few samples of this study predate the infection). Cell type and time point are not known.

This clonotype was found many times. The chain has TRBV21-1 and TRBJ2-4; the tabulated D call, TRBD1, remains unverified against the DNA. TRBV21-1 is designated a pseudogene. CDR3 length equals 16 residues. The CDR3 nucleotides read TGTGCCAGCAGCAAAGACCGGGAATCGGCCAAAAACATTCAGTACTTC. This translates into CASSKDRESAKNIQYF.

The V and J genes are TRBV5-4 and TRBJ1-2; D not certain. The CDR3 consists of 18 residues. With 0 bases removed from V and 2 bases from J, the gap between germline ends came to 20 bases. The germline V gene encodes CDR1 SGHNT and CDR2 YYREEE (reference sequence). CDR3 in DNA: TGTGCCAGCAGCTTGGTTCCCCGGGCCCCTCTTGGAAACTATGGCTACACCTTC. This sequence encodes CASSLVPRAPLGNYGYTF.

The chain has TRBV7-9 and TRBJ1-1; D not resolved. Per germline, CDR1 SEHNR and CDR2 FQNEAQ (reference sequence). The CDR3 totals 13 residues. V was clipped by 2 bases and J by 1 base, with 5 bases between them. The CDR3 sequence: CASSLYKNTEAFF. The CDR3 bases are TGTGCCAGCAGCTTATATAAGAACACTGAAGCTTTCTTT.

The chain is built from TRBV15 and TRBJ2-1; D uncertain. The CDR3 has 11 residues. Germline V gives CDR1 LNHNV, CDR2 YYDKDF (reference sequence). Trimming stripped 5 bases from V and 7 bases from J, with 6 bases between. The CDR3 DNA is TGTGCCACCAGCGGAAGGAATGAGCAGTTCTTC. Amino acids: CATSGRNEQFF.

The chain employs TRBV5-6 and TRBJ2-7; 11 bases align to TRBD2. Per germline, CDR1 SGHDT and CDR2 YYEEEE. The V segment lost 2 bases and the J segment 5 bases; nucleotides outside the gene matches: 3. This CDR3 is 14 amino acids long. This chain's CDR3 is CASSLLAGVNEQYF. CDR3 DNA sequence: TGTGCCAGCAGCTTACTAGCGGGAGTTAACGAGCAGTACTTC.

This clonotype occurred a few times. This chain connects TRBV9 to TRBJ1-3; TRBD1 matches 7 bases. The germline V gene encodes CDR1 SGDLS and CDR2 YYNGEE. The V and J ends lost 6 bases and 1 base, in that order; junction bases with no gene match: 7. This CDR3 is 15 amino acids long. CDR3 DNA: TGTGCCAGCACGACGGAGGGGGCTTCTGGAAACACCATATATTTT. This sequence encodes CASTTEGASGNTIYF.

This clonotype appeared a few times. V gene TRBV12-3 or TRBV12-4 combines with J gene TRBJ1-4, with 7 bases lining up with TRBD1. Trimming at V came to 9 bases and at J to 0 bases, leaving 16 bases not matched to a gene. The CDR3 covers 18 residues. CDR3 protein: CASRRDSPLTATNEKLFF. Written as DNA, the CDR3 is TGTGCCAGTCGCCGGGACAGTCCTCTGACTGCAACTAATGAAAAACTGTTTTTT.

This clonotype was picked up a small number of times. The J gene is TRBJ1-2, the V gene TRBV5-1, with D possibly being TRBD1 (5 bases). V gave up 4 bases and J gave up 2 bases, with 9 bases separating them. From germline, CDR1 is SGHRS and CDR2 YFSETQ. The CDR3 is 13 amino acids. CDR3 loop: CASSMDKNYGYTF. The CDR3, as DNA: TGCGCCAGCAGCATGGACAAGAACTATGGCTACACCTTC.

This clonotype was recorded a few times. CDR3 residues: CATSSGATRNTGELFF. Written as DNA, the CDR3 is TGTGCCACCAGCTCCGGGGCCACTCGTAACACCGGGGAGCTGTTTTTT. The chain joins TRBV24-1 to TRBJ2-2, with D perhaps TRBD1 or TRBD2 (5 bases each). V dropped 7 bases and J dropped 2 bases, with 16 bases sitting between them. The CDR3 is 16 amino acids. CDR1 and CDR2 from the germline V gene are KGHDR and SFDVKD.

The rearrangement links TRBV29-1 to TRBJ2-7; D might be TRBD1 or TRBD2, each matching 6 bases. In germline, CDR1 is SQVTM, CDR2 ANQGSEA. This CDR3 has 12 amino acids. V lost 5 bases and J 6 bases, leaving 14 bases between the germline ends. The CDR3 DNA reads TGCAGCGTTTTGCGGGACACCACCGAGCAGTACTTC. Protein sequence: CSVLRDTTEQYF.

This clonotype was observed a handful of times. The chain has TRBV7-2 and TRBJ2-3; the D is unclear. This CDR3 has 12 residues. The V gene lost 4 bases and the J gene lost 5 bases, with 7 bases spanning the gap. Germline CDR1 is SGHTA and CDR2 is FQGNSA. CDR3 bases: TGTGCCAGCAGCTCGTCTAGAGATACGCAGTATTTT. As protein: CASSSSRDTQYF.

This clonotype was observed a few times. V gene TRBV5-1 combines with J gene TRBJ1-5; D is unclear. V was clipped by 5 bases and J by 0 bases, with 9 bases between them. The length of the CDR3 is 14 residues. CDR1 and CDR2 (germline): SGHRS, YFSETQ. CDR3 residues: CASRETYSNQPQHF. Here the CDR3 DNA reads TGCGCCAGCAGGGAAACTTATAGCAATCAGCCCCAGCATTTT.

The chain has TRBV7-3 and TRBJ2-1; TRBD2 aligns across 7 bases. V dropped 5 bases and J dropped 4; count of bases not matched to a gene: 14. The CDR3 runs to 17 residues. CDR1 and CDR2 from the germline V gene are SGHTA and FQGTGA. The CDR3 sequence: CASSPQPGGGGYNEQFF. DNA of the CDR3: TGTGCCAGCAGCCCTCAACCGGGAGGAGGAGGGTACAATGAGCAGTTCTTC.

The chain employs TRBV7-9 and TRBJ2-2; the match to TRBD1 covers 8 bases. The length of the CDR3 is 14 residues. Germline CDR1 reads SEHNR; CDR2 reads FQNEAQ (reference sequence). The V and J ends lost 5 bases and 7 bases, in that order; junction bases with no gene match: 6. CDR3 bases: TGTGCCAGCAGCCGGACAGGGAATCACGGGGAGCTGTTTTTT. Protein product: CASSRTGNHGELFF.

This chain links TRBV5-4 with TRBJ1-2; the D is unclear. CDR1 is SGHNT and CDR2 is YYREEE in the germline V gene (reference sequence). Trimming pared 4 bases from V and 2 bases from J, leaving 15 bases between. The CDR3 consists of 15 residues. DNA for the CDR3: TGTGCCAGCAGCCCCGCTCTCGGGGTGAACTATGGCTACACCTTC. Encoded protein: CASSPALGVNYGYTF.

CDR3 amino acids: CSVEGTETGNTEAFF. The CDR3 bases are TGCAGCGTTGAGGGAACAGAGACAGGGAACACTGAAGCTTTCTTT. The chain uses TRBV29-1 and TRBJ1-1; D perhaps matches TRBD1 (6 bases). This CDR3 region has 15 residues. Per the germline V gene, CDR1 is SQVTM and CDR2 is ANQGSEA. The ends were cut back, 3 bases at V and 1 base at J, with 15 bases in the middle.